This TCR beta chain was documented in a study of T cells expressing NK-cell markers. Study-level information: The authors derived TCR beta repertoires from sorted CD3+CD56+NKG2C+, CD3+CD56+NKG2C- and CD3+CD56-NKG2C+ T cells. HCMV serostatus: seven of eight sequenced donors positive, one negative. Regarding the study as a whole: Whether expanded NKG2C+ T cell clones were HCMV-specific remained unclear. Researchers report these clonotypes also headed the CD3+CD56-NKG2C+ fraction in a handful of donors.

Of note for this clonotype: The antigen is undetermined.

No DNA is given; TCRdb re-called the 5' RACE reads and lists each CDR3 protein once. This listing includes 550,000 to 600,000 distinct CDR3 sequences. Sequences were obtained from blood T cells: a sorted CD56 or NKG2C T cell subset, CD4+ or CD8+ T cells, or bulk PBMC T cells (not recorded which). The receptor was derived from a man between 18 and 35 years old in good health.

The CDR3 sequence: CASSGTGARQETQYF. V usage is TRBV5-1 and J usage is TRBJ2-5; TCRdb indicates TRBD1, and absent DNA this call remains unverified. The CDR3 consists of 15 residues. Germline V gene sequence: CDR1 SGHRS, CDR2 YFSETQ.